The 16 T cell receptor beta chains listed next were all sequenced from one sample in a study of blood T cell repertoires in COVID-19. Generated by immunoSEQ multiplex PCR, the TCRdb table keeps only in-frame clones and is missing some. The sample contains approximately 380,000 clones, about 88% of which appear only once. Sequenced: PBMCs or T cells enriched from blood (not recorded which). These receptors were obtained from a woman aged 18-30 years who had recovered from COVID-19.

The table lists this clone with a count of one. The chain recombines TRBV5-6 with TRBJ1-2; tentatively, D is TRBD1 (6 bases). The CDR3 runs 13 residues. In germline, CDR1 is SGHDT, CDR2 YYEEEE. The V and J ends lost 3 bases and 4 bases respectively, with 10 bases between them. CDR3 residues: CASSSRGPYGYTF. Written as DNA, the CDR3 is TGTGCCAGCAGCTCCAGGGGACCCTATGGCTACACCTTC.

The rearrangement joins TRBV7-3 to TRBJ2-3, with a tentative D call TRBD1 (6 bases). Per the germline V gene, CDR1 is SGHTA and CDR2 is FQGTGA. With 1 base removed from V and 1 base from J, the gap between germline ends came to 9 bases. CDR3 size: 15 residues. Written as DNA, the CDR3 is TGTGCCAGCAGCTTAATGGGGGCCGGCACAGATACGCAGTATTTT. The encoded protein is CASSLMGAGTDTQYF.

This chain connects TRBV11-2 to TRBJ2-6; D is unclear. CDR1 is SGHAT, CDR2 FQNNGV, per germline. The length of the CDR3 is 15 residues. The germline V and J ends were trimmed by 3 bases and 2 bases, with 8 bases remaining between them. In DNA form, the CDR3 reads TGTGCCAGCAGCTTGTACTTGACTGGGGCCAACGTCCTGACTTTC. This sequence encodes CASSLYLTGANVLTF.

As to this clone: This CDR3 is also generated by other DNA sequences in the sample. The gene calls are TRBV3-1 (or the pseudogene TRBV3-2) and TRBJ1-5, with TRBD1 matching 8 bases. The V gene end was trimmed by 1 base and the J gene end by 4 bases; junction bases not matched to a gene: 0. The length of the CDR3 is 14 residues. Germline-derived CDR1 and CDR2 are LGHDT and YNNKEL (reference sequence). CDR3 region: CASSQGQGNQPQHF. CDR3 nucleotide sequence: TGTGCCAGCAGCCAAGGACAGGGGAATCAGCCCCAGCATTTT.

The chain links TRBV11-3 to TRBJ2-3; D is ambiguous. The CDR3 is made up of 14 amino acids. CDR1 is SGHNT and CDR2 is YENEEA in the germline V gene. V was cut by 2 bases and J by 3 bases, with 9 bases left in between. CDR3 in DNA: TGTGCCAGCAGCTTAAACCAGGCGACAGATACGCAGTATTTT. It translates to CASSLNQATDTQYF. Full variable domain (rest looked up from reference TRBV11-3 and TRBJ2-3): EAGVVQSPRYKIIEKKQPVAFWCNPISGHNTLYWYLQNLGQGPELLIRYENEEAVDDSQLPKDRFSAERLKGVDSTLKIQPAELGDSAVYLCASSLNQATDTQYFGPGTRLTVL.

The chain uses TRBV3-1 (or the pseudogene TRBV3-2) and TRBJ2-2; the match to TRBD2 covers 10 bases. V dropped 8 bases and J dropped 3; count of bases not matched to a gene: 9. This CDR3 contains 16 residues. Germline CDR1 is LGHDT and CDR2 is YNNKEL (reference sequence). This chain's CDR3 is CASGRASGGHTGELFF. The CDR3 DNA follows: TGTGCCAGCGGTCGGGCTAGCGGGGGACACACCGGGGAGCTGTTTTTT.

The chain links TRBV11-3 to TRBJ2-3; D might be TRBD1 (6 bases). This CDR3 has 15 amino acids. CDR1 and CDR2 from the germline V gene are SGHNT and YENEEA. V lost 5 bases and J 10 bases, leaving 22 bases between the germline ends. CDR3 sequence (DNA): TGTGCCAGCAGCGGGGGCCGGGACCACCCTGCCGCGCAGTATTTT. It is translated as CASSGGRDHPAAQYF.

This clone was seen only a few times. The J gene is TRBJ2-3, the V gene TRBV30, with D maybe TRBD2 (6 bases). V gave up 1 base and J gave up 4 bases, with 15 bases separating them. This CDR3 contains 15 residues. The germline V gene encodes CDR1 GTSNPN and CDR2 SVGIG (reference sequence). The CDR3 spells CAWSAGSLNADTQYF. The CDR3 bases are TGTGCCTGGAGTGCCGGGAGTCTCAACGCAGATACGCAGTATTTT.

The chain uses TRBV5-1 and TRBJ1-1; TRBD1 aligns across 11 bases. The germline V gene has CDR1 SGHRS and CDR2 YFSETQ. Trimming cost V 4 bases and J 5 bases; bases outside gene matches: 7. The length of the CDR3 is 15 residues. The CDR3 protein is CASSMDRGPGTEAFF. The DNA for the CDR3 is TGCGCCAGCAGCATGGACAGGGGGCCGGGAACTGAAGCTTTCTTT.

The V call is TRBV14, the J call TRBJ1-3, with 9 bases lining up with TRBD1. This CDR3 comprises 14 residues. Trimming at V came to 4 bases and at J to 4 bases, leaving 2 bases not matched to a gene. CDR1 is SGHDN and CDR2 is FVKESK in the germline V gene. The CDR3 region is CASSPGTGGNTIYF. Here the CDR3 DNA reads TGTGCCAGCAGCCCCGGGACAGGGGGAAACACCATATATTTT.

The CDR3 DNA is TGTGCCAGCAGCCCTAGCGGGGGTGGAGGCAATGAGCAGTTCTTC. As protein: CASSPSGGGGNEQFF. This chain connects TRBV9 to TRBJ2-1; 10 positions agree with TRBD2. CDR3 length: 15 amino acids. The V segment lost 4 bases and the J segment 6 bases; nucleotides outside the gene matches: 7. Germline CDR1 reads SGDLS; CDR2 reads YYNGEE.

The chain is built from TRBV30 and TRBJ2-5, with D unclear. The germline V gene encodes CDR1 GTSNPN and CDR2 SVGIG (reference sequence). This CDR3 spans 12 amino acids. Trimming stripped 0 bases from V and 5 bases from J, with 7 bases between. CDR3 sequence reads: CAWSVQWETQYF. The CDR3 nucleotides read TGTGCCTGGAGTGTACAGTGGGAGACCCAGTACTTC.

Only a few counts were recorded for this clone. This chain links TRBV3-1 (or the pseudogene TRBV3-2) with TRBJ1-5; D is ambiguous. V was shortened by 1 base and J by 0 bases, with 4 bases between the two germline ends. CDR3 length equals 14 residues. Germline loops: CDR1 LGHDT, CDR2 YNNKEL (reference sequence). CDR3 amino acids: CASSQGASNQPQHF. The CDR3 nucleotides are TGTGCCAGCAGCCAAGGAGCTAGCAATCAGCCCCAGCATTTT.

V is TRBV11-2 and J is TRBJ2-5, with a tentative D call TRBD1 (6 bases). CDR3 length: 15 residues. V lost 1 base and J 5 bases, leaving 14 bases between the germline ends. CDR1 SGHAT and CDR2 FQNNGV come from the germline V gene. In nucleotides, the CDR3 is TGTGCCAGCAGCTTAGTGGGGGCCGCCGTGGAGACCCAGTACTTC. It encodes CASSLVGAAVETQYF.

The rearrangement uses TRBV10-3 and TRBJ2-1, with 8 bases identical to TRBD2. Germline values: CDR1 ENHRY, CDR2 SYGVKD. This CDR3 region has 16 residues. Losses at the gene ends were 4 bases for V and 4 bases for J; bases not matched to a gene: 9. CDR3 sequence (DNA): TGTGCCATCAGTGCCGCCTGGGGACTAGAATACAATGAGCAGTTCTTC. The encoded protein is CAISAAWGLEYNEQFF.

The V gene is TRBV2, the J gene TRBJ2-5; D ambiguous. Between the trimmed V and J ends, which lost 4 bases and 5 bases, there was a span of 5 bases. CDR3 size: 11 residues. In germline, CDR1 is SNHLY, CDR2 FYNNEI. The CDR3: CASSVMETQYF. CDR3 in DNA: TGTGCCAGCAGTGTAATGGAGACCCAGTACTTC.